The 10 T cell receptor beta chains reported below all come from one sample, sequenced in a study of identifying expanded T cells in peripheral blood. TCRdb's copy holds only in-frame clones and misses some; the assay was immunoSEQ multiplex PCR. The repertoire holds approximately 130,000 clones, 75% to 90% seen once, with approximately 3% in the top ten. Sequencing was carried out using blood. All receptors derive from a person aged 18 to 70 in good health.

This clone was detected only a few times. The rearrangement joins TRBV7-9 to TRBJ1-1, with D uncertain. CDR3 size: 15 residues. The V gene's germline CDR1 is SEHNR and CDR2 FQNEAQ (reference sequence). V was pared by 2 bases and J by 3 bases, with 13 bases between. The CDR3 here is CASSLRPPSDTEAFF. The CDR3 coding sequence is TGTGCCAGCAGCTTACGCCCCCCATCGGACACTGAAGCTTTCTTT.

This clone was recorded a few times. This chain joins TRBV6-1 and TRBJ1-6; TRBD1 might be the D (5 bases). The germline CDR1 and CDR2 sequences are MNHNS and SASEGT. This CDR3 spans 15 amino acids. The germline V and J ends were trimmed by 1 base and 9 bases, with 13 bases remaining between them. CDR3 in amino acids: CASSEVETQGSPLHF. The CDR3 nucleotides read TGTGCCAGCAGTGAAGTCGAGACTCAGGGTTCACCCCTCCACTTT.

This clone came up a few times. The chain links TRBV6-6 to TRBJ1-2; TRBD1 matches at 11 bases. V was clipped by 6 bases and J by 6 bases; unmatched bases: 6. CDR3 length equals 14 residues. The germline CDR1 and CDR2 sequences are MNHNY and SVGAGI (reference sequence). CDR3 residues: CASRQSGQGDGYTF. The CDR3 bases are TGTGCCAGCAGGCAGTCGGGACAGGGGGATGGCTACACCTTC.

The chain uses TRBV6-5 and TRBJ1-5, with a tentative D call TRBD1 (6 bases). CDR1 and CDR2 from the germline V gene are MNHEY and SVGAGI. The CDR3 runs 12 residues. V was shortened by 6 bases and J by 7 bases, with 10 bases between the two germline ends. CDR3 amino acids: CASRHREQPQHF. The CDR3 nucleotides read TGTGCCAGCAGACACAGGGAACAGCCCCAGCATTTT.

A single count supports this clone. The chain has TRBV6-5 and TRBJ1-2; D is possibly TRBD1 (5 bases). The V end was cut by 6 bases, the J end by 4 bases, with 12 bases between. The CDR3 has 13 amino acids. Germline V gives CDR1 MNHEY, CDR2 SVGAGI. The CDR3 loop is CASRQVDVYGYTF. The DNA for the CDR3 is TGTGCCAGCAGACAGGTCGACGTCTATGGCTACACCTTC.

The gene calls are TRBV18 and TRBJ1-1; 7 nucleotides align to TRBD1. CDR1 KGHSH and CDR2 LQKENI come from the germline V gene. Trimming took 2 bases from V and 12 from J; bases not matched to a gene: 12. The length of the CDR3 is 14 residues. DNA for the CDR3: TGTGCCAGCTCACCAGCTGGCACAGGGGAGGTGACTTTCTTT. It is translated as CASSPAGTGEVTFF.

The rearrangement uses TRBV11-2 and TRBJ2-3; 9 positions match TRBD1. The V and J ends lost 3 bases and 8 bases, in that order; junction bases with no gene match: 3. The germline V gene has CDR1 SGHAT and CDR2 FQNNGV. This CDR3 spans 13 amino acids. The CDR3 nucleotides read TGTGCCAGCAGCTTGGACAGGGGAGGTACGCAGTATTTT. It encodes CASSLDRGGTQYF.

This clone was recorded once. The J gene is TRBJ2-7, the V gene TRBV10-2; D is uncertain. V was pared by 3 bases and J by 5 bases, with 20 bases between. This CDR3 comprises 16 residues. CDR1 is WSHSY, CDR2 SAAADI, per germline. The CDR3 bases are TGCGCCAGCAGTGATAGGCTGGGGAAGGGCTTTAACGAGCAGTACTTC. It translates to CASSDRLGKGFNEQYF.

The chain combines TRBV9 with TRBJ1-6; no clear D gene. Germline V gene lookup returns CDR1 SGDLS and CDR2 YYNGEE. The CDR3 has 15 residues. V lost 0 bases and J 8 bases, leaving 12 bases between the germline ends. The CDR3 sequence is CASSVDPRGDSPLHF. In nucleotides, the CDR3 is TGTGCCAGCAGCGTAGATCCCAGAGGAGATTCACCCCTCCACTTT.

The CDR3 DNA is TGCGCCAGCAGCTTGGGGCAGGGTTCGGACGAGCAGTACTTC. Amino acids: CASSLGQGSDEQYF. The chain carries TRBV5-1 and TRBJ2-7; perhaps TRBD1 as D (5 bases). This CDR3 is built from 14 residues. Between the trimmed V and J ends, which lost 0 bases and 5 bases, there was a span of 12 bases. Per germline, CDR1 SGHRS and CDR2 YFSETQ. Variable domain in full (rest from reference TRBV5-1 and TRBJ2-7): KAGVTQTPRYLIKTRGQQVTLSCSPISGHRSVSWYQQTPGQGLQFLFEYFSETQRNKGNFPGRFSGRQFSNSRSEMNVSTLELGDSALYLCASSLGQGSDEQYFGPGTRLTVT.